One and the same sample provided the 16 T cell receptor beta chains below, sequenced in a study of blood T cell repertoires in COVID-19. Profiled with immunoSEQ multiplex PCR; TCRdb holds only in-frame clones, not every one. Among around 200,000 clones, roughly 90% were seen once, and the ten largest hold around 7%. The sequencing sample was made of peripheral blood. The receptor source for this set is a man aged 40-49 years with acute or convalescent COVID-19.

V usage is TRBV5-1 and J usage is TRBJ1-4; weak D call: TRBD1 (6 bases). The CDR3 extends over 17 amino acids. Germline CDR1 SGHRS, CDR2 YFSETQ. V was pared by 0 bases and J by 4 bases, with 16 bases between. The CDR3 region has the DNA TGCGCCAGCAGCTTGGGCGGGGGGCCCGGAAATAATGAAAAACTGTTTTTT. Protein: CASSLGGGPGNNEKLFF. Drawing the rest from reference TRBV5-1 and TRBJ1-4, the complete variable domain is KAGVTQTPRYLIKTRGQQVTLSCSPISGHRSVSWYQQTPGQGLQFLFEYFSETQRNKGNFPGRFSGRQFSNSRSEMNVSTLELGDSALYLCASSLGGGPGNNEKLFFGSGTQLSVL.

The J gene is TRBJ2-5, the V gene TRBV11-3; 11 nucleotides align to TRBD2. Germline CDR1 reads SGHNT; CDR2 reads YENEEA. The CDR3 runs to 18 residues. V was pared by 0 bases and J by 2 bases, with 8 bases of the junction left unmatched. CDR3 nucleotide sequence: TGTGCCAGCAGCTTAGATGGTGGCTCTAGCGGGGGGCAAGAGACCCAGTACTTC. Its protein product is CASSLDGGSSGGQETQYF.

This clone came up a few times. The chain combines TRBV7-2 with TRBJ2-7, with a possible D match to TRBD1 (6 bases). The germline V gene encodes CDR1 SGHTA and CDR2 FQGNSA. CDR3 length equals 14 residues. Trimming left V 6 bases short and J 1 base short, with 13 bases between. The CDR3, as DNA: TGTGCCAGCAGGAGCAGGGGTGAATCCTACGAGCAGTACTTC. It yields the protein CASRSRGESYEQYF.

The CDR3 nucleotides read TGTGCCAGCAGCGCCGAAAACAGGGGACCCGAGCAGTACTTC. This codes for CASSAENRGPEQYF. The chain carries TRBV9 and TRBJ2-7; the match to TRBD1 covers 7 bases. V gave up 3 bases and J gave up 6 bases; unmatched junction bases: 9. The CDR3 contains 14 residues. Per the germline V gene, CDR1 is SGDLS and CDR2 is YYNGEE.

Remarks on this clone: This sample also contains other DNA sequences that code for the same CDR3. The rearrangement uses TRBV5-4 and TRBJ2-7; D possibly corresponds to TRBD1 (6 bases). V was cut by 0 bases and J by 6 bases, with 10 bases left in between. The CDR3 length is 13 residues. The germline gives CDR1 SGHNT, CDR2 YYREEE (reference sequence). The CDR3 DNA reads TGTGCCAGCAGCTTGGACAGGGTTGGCGAGCAGTACTTC. Translating gives CASSLDRVGEQYF.

The chain links TRBV7-9 to TRBJ2-2; no clear D gene. V lost 4 bases, J lost 6 bases, and 12 bases lay in between. CDR1 is SEHNR, CDR2 FQNEAQ, per germline (reference sequence). The CDR3 loop spans 14 amino acids. CDR3 loop: CASSSTGSPGELFF. CDR3 in DNA: TGTGCCAGCAGCTCGACTGGTTCTCCCGGGGAGCTGTTTTTT.

As for this clone: A much larger clone is a single base away; this may be a read error. The chain is built from TRBV5-1 and TRBJ2-7; TRBD1 matches at 7 bases. CDR1 is SGHRS and CDR2 is YFSETQ in the germline V gene. The CDR3 consists of 13 residues. J gave up 2 bases and V 1 base, and 0 bases lay outside the gene matches. The CDR3 is CASSLTGAYEQYF. The CDR3 coding sequence is TGCGCCAGCAGCTTGACAGGGGCCTACGAGCAGTACTTC.

The chain employs TRBV3-1 (or the pseudogene TRBV3-2) and TRBJ2-7, with TRBD2 identical over 14 bases. This CDR3 spans 16 amino acids. Unmatched junction bases numbered 9, after V lost 5 bases and J lost 6 bases. Germline V gene sequence: CDR1 LGHDT, CDR2 YNNKEL (reference sequence). CDR3 DNA: TGTGCCAGCAGCGAGGGACTAGCGGGGGCAGATGGCGAGCAGTACTTC. This gives the protein CASSEGLAGADGEQYF.

The V gene is TRBV10-3, the J gene TRBJ2-7; 10 bases align to TRBD1. Trimming at V came to 6 bases and at J to 6 bases, leaving 5 bases not matched to a gene. Germline CDR1 and CDR2: ENHRY and SYGVKD. The CDR3 contains 13 residues. This CDR3 is CAIRSGQGGEQYF. The CDR3 DNA follows: TGTGCCATCAGGTCTGGACAGGGGGGCGAGCAGTACTTC.

About this clone itself: Other DNA sequences within the sample encode an identical CDR3. The rearrangement joins TRBV27 to TRBJ1-1, with D possibly being TRBD1 (6 bases). Germline loops: CDR1 MNHEY, CDR2 SMNVEV (reference sequence). V was trimmed by 2 bases and J by 3 bases, leaving 7 bases between them. CDR3 size: 13 residues. The CDR3 coding sequence is TGTGCCAGCAGTTTACAGGGGTACACTGAAGCTTTCTTT. It specifies CASSLQGYTEAFF.

The V gene is TRBV7-9, the J gene TRBJ2-7, with D possibly TRBD1 on 6 matching bases. Trimming stripped 6 bases from V and 2 bases from J, with 20 bases between. The germline V gene has CDR1 SEHNR and CDR2 FQNEAQ (reference sequence). This CDR3 region has 16 residues. CDR3 in DNA: TGTGCCAGCAGACTGGACAGCTCAATTCGGCCCTACGAGCAGTACTTC. It translates to CASRLDSSIRPYEQYF.

The chain joins TRBV28 to TRBJ2-2; TRBD1 matches at 7 bases. Germline CDR1 and CDR2: MDHEN and SYDVKM. The CDR3 has 14 residues. The V gene end was trimmed by 7 bases and the J gene end by 1 base; junction bases not matched to a gene: 3. The CDR3 DNA reads as TGTGCCAGCAAGGACAGGAGGAACACCGGGGAGCTGTTTTTT. This gives the protein CASKDRRNTGELFF.

This chain links TRBV24-1 with TRBJ1-6; D is perhaps TRBD1 (6 bases). Trimming stripped 3 bases from V and 11 bases from J, with 13 bases between. There are 14 residues in the CDR3. Germline V gene data show CDR1 as KGHDR and CDR2 as SFDVKD. In DNA form, the CDR3 reads TGTGCCACCAGTGATGGTTCAGGGGAGACACCCCTCCACTTT. It yields the protein CATSDGSGETPLHF.

This rearrangement joins TRBV3-1 (or the pseudogene TRBV3-2) to TRBJ2-7; D is undetermined. Germline CDR1 LGHDT, CDR2 YNNKEL (reference sequence). Trimming pared 4 bases from V and 7 bases from J, leaving 11 bases between. This CDR3 has 12 amino acids. As DNA, the CDR3 is TGTGCCAGCAGCCTCGGTGGGCTTGAGCAGTACTTC. Residues: CASSLGGLEQYF.

The chain couples TRBV4-3 to TRBJ1-6, with D maybe TRBD1 (5 bases). The CDR3 runs 15 residues. V lost 1 base to trimming and J lost 9 bases, with 13 bases between them. The V gene's germline CDR1 is LGHNA and CDR2 YSLEER. The CDR3, as DNA: TGCGCCAGCAGCCAAGTCGGGCAGGGTTCTTCACCCCTCCACTTT. Translating it yields CASSQVGQGSSPLHF.

V and J are TRBV6-5 and TRBJ1-1; TRBD1 matches 8 bases. J gave up 11 bases and V 0 bases, and 5 bases lay outside the gene matches. The germline CDR1 and CDR2 sequences are MNHEY and SVGAGI. The CDR3 contains 13 residues. CDR3 residues: CASSYSQTGDAFF. The CDR3 coding sequence is TGTGCCAGCAGTTACTCCCAGACAGGGGACGCTTTCTTT.